The next 5 T cell receptor beta chains were all read from a single sample in a study of T cell repertoires in cytomegalovirus infection. Each CDR3 protein gets one entry after TCRdb re-called the reads with MiXCR. The sample includes approximately 550,000 distinct CDR3 sequences, about 17% of them seen just once. Sequencing used CD8+ T cells from PBMCs. These receptors came from a human donor in good health (CMV status not recorded). Some clones in this sample may be carry-over from other donors' samples.

This clonotype is a singleton in its sample. The chain combines TRBV29-1 with TRBJ2-2, with D possibly being TRBD1 or TRBD2 (5 bases each). Per the germline V gene, CDR1 is SQVTM and CDR2 is ANQGSEA. The V gene lost 4 bases and the J gene lost 6 bases, with 15 bases spanning the gap. This CDR3 is 14 amino acids long. The CDR3, as DNA: TGCAGCGTTGGGCAGGGAGACGGTCCCGGGGAGCTGTTTTTT. Protein product: CSVGQGDGPGELFF.

This clonotype was picked up many times. The V and J genes are TRBV11-2 and TRBJ2-2, with 12 bases that match TRBD2. V dropped 5 bases and J dropped 1; count of bases not matched to a gene: 5. The germline CDR1 and CDR2 sequences are SGHAT and FQNNGV. This CDR3 is 17 amino acids long. The CDR3 region is CASSLPTSGGNTGELFF. CDR3 DNA sequence: TGTGCCAGCAGCCTGCCGACTAGCGGGGGGAACACCGGGGAGCTGTTTTTT.

As concerns this clonotype: Just one base apart from a much larger clone, this may be a read error. V is TRBV6-5 and J is TRBJ1-2, with D unresolved. The V end lost 8 bases, the J end lost 6 bases, and 13 bases lay between the germline ends. Per the germline V gene, CDR1 is MNHEY and CDR2 is SVGAGI. This CDR3 has 12 amino acids. The CDR3 DNA reads as TGTGCCAGCGCCTCCTGGAAGGATGGCTACACCTTC. The encoded protein is CASASWKDGYTF.

The table lists this clonotype with a count of one. A much larger clonotype is one base distant, so this may be a read error. The chain joins TRBV6-1 to TRBJ2-7, with D tentatively TRBD1 (7 bases). The CDR3 sequence is 14 residues long. Germline V gene data show CDR1 as MNHNS and CDR2 as SASEGT. CDR3: CASRPRDSSYEPYF. The CDR3 region has the DNA TGTGCCAGCAGACCGCGGGACAGCTCCTACGAGCCGTACTTC.

This clonotype was detected a few times. The chain uses TRBV27 and TRBJ2-7; D not resolved. Germline V CDR1 and CDR2: MNHEY, SMNVEV (reference sequence). The ends were cut back, 2 bases at V and 1 base at J, with 12 bases in the middle. The CDR3 extends over 15 amino acids. The CDR3 region is CASSLPWTDSYEQYF. In DNA, the CDR3 is TGTGCCAGCAGTTTACCGTGGACGGATTCCTACGAGCAGTACTTC.